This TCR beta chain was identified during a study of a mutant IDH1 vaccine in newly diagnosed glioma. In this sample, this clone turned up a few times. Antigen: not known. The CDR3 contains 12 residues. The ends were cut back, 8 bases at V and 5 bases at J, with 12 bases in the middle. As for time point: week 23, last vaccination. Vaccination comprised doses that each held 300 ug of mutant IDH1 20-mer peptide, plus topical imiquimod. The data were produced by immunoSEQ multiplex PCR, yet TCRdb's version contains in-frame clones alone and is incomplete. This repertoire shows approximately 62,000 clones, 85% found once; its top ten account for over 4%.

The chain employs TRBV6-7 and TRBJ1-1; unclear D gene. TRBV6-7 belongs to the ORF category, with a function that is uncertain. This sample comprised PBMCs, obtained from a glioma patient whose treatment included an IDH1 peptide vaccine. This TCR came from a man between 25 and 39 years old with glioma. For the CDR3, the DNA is TGTGCCAGCGTAGGGTTTGGGACTGAAGCTTTCTTT. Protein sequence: CASVGFGTEAFF.